This TCR beta chain was sequenced during a study of T cell changes during pregnancy in multiple sclerosis. V shed 7 bases and J shed 3 bases, with 13 bases lying between them. The CDR3 length is 12 residues. Germline V gene lookup returns CDR1 GTSNPN and CDR2 SVGIG (reference sequence). Using immunoSEQ multiplex PCR, the repertoire was profiled, and TCRdb retains in-frame clones only, with some absent. The sample consists of roughly 27,000 clones, 88% of them appearing once. The source is a female donor with multiple sclerosis, enrolled in a pregnancy study. The chain employs TRBV30 and TRBJ2-7; a weak D match, TRBD1 (5 bases). The input for sequencing was CD8+ T cells from peripheral blood mononuclear cells, taken in the second trimester of pregnancy. This chain's CDR3 is CAYRSRVYEQYF. For the CDR3, the DNA is TGTGCCTACCGGAGCAGGGTCTACGAGCAGTACTTC. Drawing the rest from reference TRBV30 and TRBJ2-7, the complete variable domain is SQTIHQWPATLVQPVGSPLSLECTVEGTSNPNLYWYRQAAGRGLQLLFYSVGIGQISSEVPQNLSASRPQDRQFILSSKKLLLSDSGFYLCAYRSRVYEQYFGPGTRLTVT.